A single sample gave rise to the 5 T cell receptor beta chains below, sequenced in a study of metastatic and nonmetastatic thyroid tumors. Every patient was untreated before thyroid surgery. TCRdb reassembled clones from the PCR reads with MiXCR. The table has approximately 40,000 clones, roughly 45% seen once. Source material: tumor tissue. The origin of the receptors is a male donor with papillary thyroid cancer or a benign thyroid nodule (not recorded which). Some clones in this sample may be carry-over from other donors' samples.

This clone was found a few times. The chain carries TRBV6-4 and TRBJ2-3; the D gene is possibly TRBD1 (6 bases). CDR1 and CDR2 (germline): MRHNA, SNTAGT. V dropped 9 bases and J dropped 2 bases, with 15 bases sitting between them. The CDR3 contains 14 residues. The CDR3 is CASLDSLVTDTQYF. CDR3 DNA: TGTGCCAGTCTGGACAGTCTGGTCACAGATACGCAGTATTTT.

The chain joins TRBV7-2 to TRBJ1-2, with 10 bases aligning to TRBD1. This CDR3 contains 15 residues. V dropped 5 bases and J dropped 4; count of bases not matched to a gene: 7. The germline CDR1 and CDR2 sequences are SGHTA and FQGNSA. The CDR3, as DNA: TGTGCCAGCAGCCCGGCCGGGACAGGGGTCTATGGCTACACCTTC. Its protein is CASSPAGTGVYGYTF. The variable domain in full, with the rest retrieved from reference TRBV7-2 and TRBJ1-2, is GAGVSQSPSNKVTEKGKDVELRCDPISGHTALYWYRQSLGQGLEFLIYFQGNSAPDKSGLPSDRFSAERTGGSVSTLTIQRTQQEDSAVYLCASSPAGTGVYGYTFGSGTRLTVV.

To note about this clone: Compared with germline, one end of the junction differs, possibly owing to a read error. V is TRBV30 and J is TRBJ1-2; TRBD1 might be the D (5 bases). CDR3 size: 12 residues. Germline V gene lookup returns CDR1 GTSNPN and CDR2 SVGIG (reference sequence). The DNA of the CDR3 is TGTGCCTGGAGTGTACGTGGACATGGCCACACCTTC. Translated, it gives CAWSVRGHGHTF.

This clone was recorded a few times. In the same sample, other DNA sequences code for this CDR3. The CDR3 spells CASSNLASERRHEQYF. The CDR3 DNA sequence: TGTGCCAGCAGCAACCTGGCGTCGGAACGGCGCCACGAGCAGTACTTC. This chain connects TRBV13 to TRBJ2-7; no clear D. From germline, CDR1 is PRHDT and CDR2 FYEKMQ (reference sequence). This CDR3 is built from 16 residues. Trimming pared 5 bases from V and 5 bases from J, leaving 22 bases between.

This clone has only one observation. V usage is TRBV4-2 and J usage is TRBJ2-7, with 10 bases lining up with TRBD2. The CDR3 extends over 15 amino acids. Germline loops: CDR1 LGHNA, CDR2 YNFKEQ. Trimming at V came to 0 bases and at J to 6 bases, leaving 5 bases not matched to a gene. The CDR3 is CASSQDASGSAEQYF. The CDR3, as DNA: TGTGCCAGCAGCCAAGACGCTAGCGGGAGCGCCGAGCAGTACTTC.